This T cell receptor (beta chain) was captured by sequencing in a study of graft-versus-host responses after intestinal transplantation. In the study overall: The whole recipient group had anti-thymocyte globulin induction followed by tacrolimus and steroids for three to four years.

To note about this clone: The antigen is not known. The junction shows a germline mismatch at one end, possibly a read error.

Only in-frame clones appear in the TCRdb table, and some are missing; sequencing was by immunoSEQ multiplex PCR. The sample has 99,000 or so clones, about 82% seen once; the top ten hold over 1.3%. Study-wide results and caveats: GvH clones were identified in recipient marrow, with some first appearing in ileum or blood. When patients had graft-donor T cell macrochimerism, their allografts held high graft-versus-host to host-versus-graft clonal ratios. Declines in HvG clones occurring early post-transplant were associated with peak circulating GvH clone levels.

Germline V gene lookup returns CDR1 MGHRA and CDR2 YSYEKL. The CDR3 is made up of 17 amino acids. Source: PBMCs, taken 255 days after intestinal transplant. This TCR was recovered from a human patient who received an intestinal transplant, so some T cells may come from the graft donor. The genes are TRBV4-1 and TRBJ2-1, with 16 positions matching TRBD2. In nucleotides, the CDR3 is TGCGTCAGCAGCCAAGGGACTAGCGGGAGGGCCTACAATGAGCAGTTCTTC. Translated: CVSSQGTSGRAYNEQFF.